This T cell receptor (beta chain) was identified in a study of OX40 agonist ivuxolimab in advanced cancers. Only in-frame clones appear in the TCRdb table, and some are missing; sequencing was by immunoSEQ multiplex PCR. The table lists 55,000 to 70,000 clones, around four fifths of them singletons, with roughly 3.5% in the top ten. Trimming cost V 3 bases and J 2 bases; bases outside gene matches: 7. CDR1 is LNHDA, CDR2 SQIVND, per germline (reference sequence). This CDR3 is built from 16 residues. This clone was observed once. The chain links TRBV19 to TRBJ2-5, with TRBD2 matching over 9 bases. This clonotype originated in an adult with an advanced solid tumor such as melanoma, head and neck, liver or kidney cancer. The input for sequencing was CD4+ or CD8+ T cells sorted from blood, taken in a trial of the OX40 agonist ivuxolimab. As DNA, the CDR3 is TGTGCCAGTAGTATTGGACTAGCGAATCCTCAAGAGACCCAGTACTTC. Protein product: CASSIGLANPQETQYF.